Following are 31 T cell receptor beta chains from one sample sequenced in a study of T cells expressing NK-cell markers. TCRdb re-called the 5' RACE reads; every CDR3 protein appears as one record, without DNA. The sample holds about 260,000 distinct CDR3 sequences. Sequenced sample: blood T cells: a sorted CD56 or NKG2C T cell subset, CD4+ or CD8+ T cells, or bulk PBMC T cells (not recorded which). Every receptor here comes from a woman between 18 and 69 years old in good health.

The rearrangement joins TRBV3-1 to TRBJ2-3; TCRdb reports TRBD1, a call that lacks DNA to check it against. CDR1 and CDR2 (germline): LGHDT, YNNKEL (reference sequence). The CDR3 has 16 residues. CDR3 loop: CASSQVTGTGTDTQYF.

The J gene is TRBJ2-7, the V gene TRBV20-1; TCRdb's D call of TRBD2 is untestable without DNA. Germline CDR1 is DFQATT and CDR2 is SNEGSKA (reference sequence). The CDR3 has 12 amino acids. The CDR3 spells CSATGLAYEQYF.

The V gene is TRBV4-2, the J gene TRBJ2-5; as DNA is missing, the TRBD1 call by TCRdb cannot be tested. The CDR3 sequence is 14 residues long. The germline V gene has CDR1 LGHNA and CDR2 YNFKEQ. CDR3 region: CASNDPGAAETQYF.

The chain couples TRBV29-1 to TRBJ2-7; the D call of TRBD2 rests on TCRdb alone, since no DNA is present to check it. The CDR3 has 19 residues. CDR1 and CDR2 from the germline V gene are SQVTM and ANQGSEA. The CDR3 region is CSVVTVRGLAKNKSYEQYF.

This sequence joins TRBV18 and TRBJ2-1; without DNA, the TCRdb call of TRBD2 cannot be checked. CDR3 length equals 15 residues. Germline CDR1 reads KGHSH; CDR2 reads LQKENI. The CDR3 loop reads CASSPSKLGHNEQFF.

The chain has TRBV6-2 or TRBV6-3 and TRBJ2-6; TCRdb's assignment of TRBD1 cannot be checked, as there is no DNA. Germline V gene sequence: CDR1 MNHEY, CDR2 SVGEGT. The CDR3 runs to 12 residues. CDR3 region: CASTAGPIVLTF.

The chain carries TRBV20-1 and TRBJ2-1; the TCRdb call, TRBD2, lacks DNA for checking. The germline CDR1 and CDR2 sequences are DFQATT and SNEGSKA (reference sequence). The CDR3 spans 15 residues. The CDR3 loop is CSARSLAGAYNEQFF.

The chain couples TRBV6-1 to TRBJ2-2; the D gene TCRdb calls, TRBD2, cannot be checked with no DNA. CDR3 length equals 17 residues. The germline gives CDR1 MNHNS, CDR2 SASEGT. This CDR3 reads CASRTFSGKMNTGELFF.

The chain recombines TRBV7-2 with TRBJ1-2. The CDR3 has 13 residues. Germline V gives CDR1 SGHTA, CDR2 FQGNSA. The CDR3 sequence: CASSLVASGGYTF.

This chain joins TRBV30 and TRBJ2-3; TCRdb outputs TRBD2, but without DNA this stays unchecked. Germline V lookup: CDR1 GTSNPN, CDR2 SVGIG (reference sequence). This CDR3 has 16 amino acids. The CDR3 reads CAWSVHALAGEDTQYF.

CDR3 sequence reads: CASSFPQDYTDTQYF. The rearrangement links TRBV7-9 to TRBJ2-3; TCRdb calls TRBD2, which cannot be checked without DNA. There are 15 residues in the CDR3. CDR1 and CDR2 from the germline V gene are SEHNR and FQNEAQ (reference sequence).

The chain combines TRBV2 with TRBJ2-1; no DNA is available, so the TRBD2 call from TCRdb remains unchecked. The CDR3 extends over 18 amino acids. Germline V gene data show CDR1 as SNHLY and CDR2 as FYNNEI. CDR3 residues: CASRWDPGTNEGSDEQFF.

The chain couples TRBV5-1 to TRBJ2-2. The CDR3 is 15 residues long. Germline loops: CDR1 SGHRS, CDR2 YFSETQ. The CDR3 protein is CASSLGLSITGELFF.

V usage is TRBV30 and J usage is TRBJ1-4. Per the germline V gene, CDR1 is GTSNPN and CDR2 is SVGIG (reference sequence). The CDR3 covers 14 residues. This CDR3 is CACSPTLRGEKLFF.

CDR3: CASSRPRSGGRQSSYNEQFF. The gene calls are TRBV6-4 and TRBJ2-1; the TCRdb call, TRBD2, lacks DNA for checking. Germline loops: CDR1 MRHNA, CDR2 SNTAGT. The CDR3 length is 20 residues.

The CDR3: CASSHTDPGSNQPQHF. The gene calls are TRBV5-1 and TRBJ1-5; TCRdb's D call, TRBD1, is unchecked because there is no DNA. The CDR3 has 16 residues. From germline, CDR1 is SGHRS and CDR2 YFSETQ.

The V call is TRBV5-1, the J call TRBJ2-1; without DNA, the TCRdb call of TRBD1 cannot be checked. Germline CDR1 is SGHRS and CDR2 is YFSETQ. The CDR3 is 14 amino acids. The chain's CDR3 is CASSLEGNRVEQFF.

The V gene is TRBV5-1, the J gene TRBJ2-1; TCRdb outputs TRBD1, but without DNA this stays unchecked. This CDR3 is 16 amino acids long. Germline V gene data show CDR1 as SGHRS and CDR2 as YFSETQ. This CDR3 is CASSLEGQGAYNEQFF.

CDR3 sequence: CASSQPGQGLNEQYF. This chain joins TRBV14 and TRBJ2-7; TCRdb lists TRBD1, though no DNA is available to test this call. This CDR3 contains 15 residues. The germline CDR1 and CDR2 sequences are SGHDN and FVKESK. The variable domain in full, with the rest retrieved from reference TRBV14 and TRBJ2-7, is EAGVTQFPSHSVIEKGQTVTLRCDPISGHDNLYWYRRVMGKEIKFLLHFVKESKQDESGMPNNRFLAERTGGTYSTLKVQPAELEDSGVYFCASSQPGQGLNEQYFGPGTRLTVT.

The chain couples TRBV20-1 to TRBJ2-2; the TCRdb call, TRBD1, lacks DNA for checking. The CDR3 consists of 14 residues. The germline CDR1 and CDR2 sequences are DFQATT and SNEGSKA (reference sequence). Here the CDR3 reads CSAARGANTGELFF.

The chain recombines TRBV12-5 with TRBJ2-3. Germline lookup yields CDR1 LGHNT and CDR2 FRNRAP. This CDR3 has 12 amino acids. The CDR3 region is CASSVVGDTQYF.

The rearrangement uses TRBV28 and TRBJ2-7; the D call from TCRdb, TRBD1, cannot be confirmed without DNA. From germline, CDR1 is MDHEN and CDR2 SYDVKM. The CDR3 runs to 15 residues. The CDR3 spells CASSPAETGFYEQYF.

V is TRBV30 and J is TRBJ1-1. This CDR3 has 12 residues. Germline loops: CDR1 GTSNPN, CDR2 SVGIG (reference sequence). The CDR3 loop is CAWSARNTEAFF.

This chain joins TRBV29-1 and TRBJ1-2. CDR1 and CDR2 from the germline V gene are SQVTM and ANQGSEA. The CDR3 covers 12 residues. CDR3 in amino acids: CSGGDRVYGYTF.

The V gene is TRBV20-1, the J gene TRBJ2-5; TCRdb's D call, TRBD1, is unchecked because there is no DNA. The germline V gene encodes CDR1 DFQATT and CDR2 SNEGSKA (reference sequence). The CDR3 spans 14 residues. The CDR3 protein is CSASSVVGGETQYF.

This rearrangement joins TRBV20-1 to TRBJ2-7; with no DNA, the TCRdb D assignment of TRBD1 cannot be verified. CDR3 length equals 14 residues. In germline, CDR1 is DFQATT, CDR2 SNEGSKA (reference sequence). CDR3 region: CSATGQIGREEQYF.

This chain uses TRBV15 with TRBJ2-3. CDR1 and CDR2 (germline): LNHNV, YYDKDF (reference sequence). The CDR3 totals 13 residues. This chain's CDR3 is CATSGVGGDTQYF.

The rearrangement uses TRBV12-3 or TRBV12-4 and TRBJ1-6; with no DNA, the TCRdb D assignment of TRBD1 cannot be verified. The CDR3 has 16 residues. This chain's CDR3 is CASSQENRGPNSPLHF.

The CDR3 is CSARGLADIETQYF. This rearrangement joins TRBV20-1 to TRBJ2-5; TCRdb designates TRBD2, a call that cannot be tested without DNA. Germline V gene data show CDR1 as DFQATT and CDR2 as SNEGSKA (reference sequence). The CDR3 covers 14 residues.

This chain joins TRBV5-1 and TRBJ2-7; there is no DNA to check the TCRdb D call of TRBD1. In germline, CDR1 is SGHRS, CDR2 YFSETQ. The length of the CDR3 is 13 residues. CDR3 protein: CASDRGGGYEQYF. Full variable domain (missing parts from reference TRBV5-1 and TRBJ2-7): KAGVTQTPRYLIKTRGQQVTLSCSPISGHRSVSWYQQTPGQGLQFLFEYFSETQRNKGNFPGRFSGRQFSNSRSEMNVSTLELGDSALYLCASDRGGGYEQYFGPGTRLTVT.

The chain recombines TRBV11-1 with TRBJ2-1; TCRdb picks TRBD1, but there is no DNA to check that call. The length of the CDR3 is 18 residues. Per germline, CDR1 SGHAT and CDR2 FQDESV (reference sequence). CDR3 region: CASSYIPIGGPRDNEQFF.